The source of this TCR beta chain is a study of PD-L1 blockade in urothelial cancer. Study at large: Blood samples had a median of 141,255 T cells.

This clone was seen only a few times. CDR3 length: 17 residues. Trimming removed 4 bases from V and 0 bases from J, with 18 bases in between. The V gene's germline CDR1 is SGHNT and CDR2 YYREEE (reference sequence). Method: immunoSEQ multiplex PCR; TCRdb's copy keeps in-frame clones and lacks some. The table includes roughly 74,000 clones, 87% detected once. V is TRBV5-4 and J is TRBJ2-3; perhaps TRBD2 as D (5 bases). The receptor's source is an older woman with urothelial cancer. Source: PBMCs, taken around atezolizumab (anti-PD-L1) treatment. CDR3 bases: TGTGCCAGCAGCACCGCCGCGTTACTAGAGAGCACAGATACGCAGTATTTT. Translation gives CASSTAALLESTDTQYF.